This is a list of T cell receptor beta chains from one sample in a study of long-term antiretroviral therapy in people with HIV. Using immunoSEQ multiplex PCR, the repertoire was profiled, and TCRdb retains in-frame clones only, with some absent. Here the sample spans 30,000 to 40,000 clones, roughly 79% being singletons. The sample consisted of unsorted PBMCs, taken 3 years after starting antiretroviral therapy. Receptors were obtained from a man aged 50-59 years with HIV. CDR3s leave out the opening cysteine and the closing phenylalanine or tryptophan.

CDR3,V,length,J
ASRSAGGGTYEQY,TRBV28,13,TRBJ2-7
ASSLSQDTEAF,TRBV27,11,TRBJ1-1
ASSYGGRYGYT,TRBV6-5,11,TRBJ1-2
ASSLDGNTEAF,TRBV11-2,11,TRBJ1-1
ASSSRSGGVTYEQY,TRBV19,14,TRBJ2-7
ASSLNLVRREFTDTQY,TRBV28,16,TRBJ2-3
AWTSGRHTDTQY,TRBV30,12,TRBJ2-3
ASTPGLAGGNTGELF,TRBV19,15,TRBJ2-2
ASSLPGTSGSGNEQF,TRBV5-1,15,TRBJ2-1
ASSLGAGHQPQH,TRBV18,12,TRBJ1-5
ASSYPGHNYEQY,TRBV6-6,12,TRBJ2-7
ASSPSTGYDQPQH,TRBV18,13,TRBJ1-5
ASSPAEQTRSGANVLT,TRBV18,16,TRBJ2-6
ASSLRAGGLETQY,TRBV5-4,13,TRBJ2-5
ASSLAPGSADEQY,TRBV7-2,13,TRBJ2-7
ASSLVTPETQY,TRBV7-9,11,TRBJ2-5
ASSARTSGANVLT,TRBV6-1,13,TRBJ2-6
ASSEQTLANSYNEQF,TRBV27,15,TRBJ2-1
ASSLSPGDGYT,TRBV7-3,11,TRBJ1-2
ASSTRWRAAGQETQY,TRBV27,15,TRBJ2-5
ASSLLSAGYNEQF,TRBV5-6,13,TRBJ2-1
ASSPRVTHGYT,TRBV5-6,11,TRBJ1-2
ASSLAGAASYEQY,TRBV7-2,13,TRBJ2-7
ASSIPSGGGAKNIQY,TRBV7-2,15,TRBJ2-4
ASSSRLAGGPGELF,TRBV7-2,14,TRBJ2-2
ASTMSRNTGELF,TRBV19,12,TRBJ2-2
ASSESLAGVGELF,TRBV10-2,13,TRBJ2-2
ASSQPGLYGYT,TRBV6-6,11,TRBJ1-2
ASSSIPSTDTQY,TRBV18,12,TRBJ2-3
SSYPGDGTEAF,TRBV29-1,11,TRBJ1-1
ASSPDRETEAF,TRBV9,11,TRBJ1-1
ASDRGRGSGYT,TRBV19,11,TRBJ1-2
ASSLSRESTYEQY,TRBV27,13,TRBJ2-7
ASSLRDRSSYEQY,TRBV11-2,13,TRBJ2-7
ASSPRTNQETQY,TRBV7-9,12,TRBJ2-5
ASSARRTSGSTETQY,TRBV9,15,TRBJ2-5
ASSATGVGYT,TRBV9,10,TRBJ1-2
ASSLSSGGHTQY,TRBV5-6,12,TRBJ2-3
ASSQVGTGGDTQY,TRBV4-3,13,TRBJ2-3
ASSLRAYSSYEQY,TRBV19,13,TRBJ2-7
ASMSKMEFTDTQY,TRBV6-5,13,TRBJ2-3
ASIGGHSYEQY,TRBV28,11,TRBJ2-7
ASSLEPGLAGQQY,TRBV7-2,13,TRBJ2-7
ASSSQGPTQY,TRBV7-2,10,TRBJ2-3
ASSPPLSGANVLT,TRBV18,13,TRBJ2-6
ASSIGRAWNTDTQY,TRBV19,14,TRBJ2-3
ASSLGQGFYNSPLH,TRBV7-9,14,TRBJ1-6
ASSLRPEYEQY,TRBV19,11,TRBJ2-7
ASSLDPGTYEQY,TRBV5-1,12,TRBJ2-7
ASTTLVGDEQY,TRBV5-6,11,TRBJ2-7
ASSSGRGEEKLF,TRBV5-1,12,TRBJ1-4
ASSPGQGNFYGYT,TRBV5-4,13,TRBJ1-2
ASSLGQGARYGYT,TRBV5-1,13,TRBJ1-2
ASSLTGFDTQY,TRBV11-1,11,TRBJ2-3
ASSQAPGQGRHQY,TRBV14,13,TRBJ2-5
SARPALTHEQY,TRBV29-1,11,TRBJ2-7
ASSQDQIRPYEQY,TRBV4-3,13,TRBJ2-7
ASTRRPADTEAF,TRBV5-1,12,TRBJ1-1
ASSKGACRWNTEAF,TRBV21-1,14,TRBJ1-1
ASSLARGYT,TRBV11-2,9,TRBJ1-2